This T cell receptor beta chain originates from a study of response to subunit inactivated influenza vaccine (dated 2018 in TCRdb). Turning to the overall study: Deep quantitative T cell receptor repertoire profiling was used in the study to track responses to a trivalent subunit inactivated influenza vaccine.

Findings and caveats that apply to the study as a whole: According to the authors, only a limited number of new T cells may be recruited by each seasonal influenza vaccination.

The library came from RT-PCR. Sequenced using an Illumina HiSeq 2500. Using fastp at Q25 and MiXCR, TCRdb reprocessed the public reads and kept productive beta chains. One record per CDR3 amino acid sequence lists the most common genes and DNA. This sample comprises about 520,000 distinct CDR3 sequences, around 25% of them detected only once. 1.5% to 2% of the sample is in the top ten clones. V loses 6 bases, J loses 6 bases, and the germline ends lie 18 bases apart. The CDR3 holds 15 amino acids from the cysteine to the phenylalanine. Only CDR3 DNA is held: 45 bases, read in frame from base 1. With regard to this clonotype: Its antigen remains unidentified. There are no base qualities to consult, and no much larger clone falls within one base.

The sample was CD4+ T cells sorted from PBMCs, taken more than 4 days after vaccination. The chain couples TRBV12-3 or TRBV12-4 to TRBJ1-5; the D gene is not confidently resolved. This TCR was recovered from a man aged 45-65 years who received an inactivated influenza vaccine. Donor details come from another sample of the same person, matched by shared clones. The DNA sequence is TGTGCCAGCAGCCGTGACGGGTACGCAGTTCAGCCCCAGCATTTT. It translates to CASSRDGYAVQPQHF.